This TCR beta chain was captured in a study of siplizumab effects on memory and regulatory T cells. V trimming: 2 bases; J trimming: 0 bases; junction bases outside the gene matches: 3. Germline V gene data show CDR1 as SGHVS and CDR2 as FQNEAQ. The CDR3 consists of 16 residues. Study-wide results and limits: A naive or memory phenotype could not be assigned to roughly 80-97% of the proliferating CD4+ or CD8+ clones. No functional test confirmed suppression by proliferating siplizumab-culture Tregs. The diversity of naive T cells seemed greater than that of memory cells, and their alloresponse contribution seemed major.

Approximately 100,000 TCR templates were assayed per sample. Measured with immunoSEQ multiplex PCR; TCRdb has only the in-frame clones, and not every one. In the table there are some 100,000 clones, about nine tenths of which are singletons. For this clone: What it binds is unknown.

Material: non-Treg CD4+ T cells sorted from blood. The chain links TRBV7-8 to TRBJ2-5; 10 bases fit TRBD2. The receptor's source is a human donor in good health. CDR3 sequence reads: CASSLTTSGYQETQYF. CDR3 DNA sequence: TGTGCCAGCAGCTTAACGACTAGCGGGTACCAAGAGACCCAGTACTTC.